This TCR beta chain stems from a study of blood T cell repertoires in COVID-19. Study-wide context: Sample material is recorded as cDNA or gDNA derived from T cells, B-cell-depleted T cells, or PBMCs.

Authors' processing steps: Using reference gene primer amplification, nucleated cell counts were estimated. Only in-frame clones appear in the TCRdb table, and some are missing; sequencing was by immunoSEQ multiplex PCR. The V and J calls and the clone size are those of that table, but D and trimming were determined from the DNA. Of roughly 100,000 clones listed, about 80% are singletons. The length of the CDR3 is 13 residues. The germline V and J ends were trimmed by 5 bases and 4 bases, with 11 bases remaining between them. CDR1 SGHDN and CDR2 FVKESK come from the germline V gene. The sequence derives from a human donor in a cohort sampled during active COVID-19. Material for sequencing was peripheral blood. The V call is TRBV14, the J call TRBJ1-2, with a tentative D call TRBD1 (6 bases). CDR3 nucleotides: TGTGCCAGCAGCTCCAGACAGGCCTATGGCTACACCTTC. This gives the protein CASSSRQAYGYTF.